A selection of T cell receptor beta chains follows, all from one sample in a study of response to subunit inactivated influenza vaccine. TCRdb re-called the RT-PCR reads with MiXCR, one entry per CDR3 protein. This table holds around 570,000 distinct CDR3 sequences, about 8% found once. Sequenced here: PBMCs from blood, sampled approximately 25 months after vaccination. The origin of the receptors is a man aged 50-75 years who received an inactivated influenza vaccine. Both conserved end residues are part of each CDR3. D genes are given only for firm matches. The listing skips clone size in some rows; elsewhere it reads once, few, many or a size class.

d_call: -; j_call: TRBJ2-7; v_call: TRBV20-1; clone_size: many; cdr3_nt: TGCAGTGCTAGAGGGGGGAGCCCGTACGAGCAGTACTTC; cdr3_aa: CSARGGSPYEQYF
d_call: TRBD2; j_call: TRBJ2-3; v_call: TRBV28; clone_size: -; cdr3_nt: TGTGCCAGCAGTCCCGAAAGGAGCGGGAGGGTGAGAGCAGATACGCAGTATTTT; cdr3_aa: CASSPERSGRVRADTQYF
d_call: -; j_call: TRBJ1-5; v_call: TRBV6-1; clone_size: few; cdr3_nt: TGTGCCAGCAGTGATGGGGGTGGCAATCAGCCCCAGCATTTT; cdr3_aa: CASSDGGGNQPQHF
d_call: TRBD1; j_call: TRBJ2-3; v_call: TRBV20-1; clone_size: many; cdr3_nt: TGCAGTGCTAGACCCTACAGGGGGAAATTGACAGATACGCAGTATTTT; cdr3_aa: CSARPYRGKLTDTQYF
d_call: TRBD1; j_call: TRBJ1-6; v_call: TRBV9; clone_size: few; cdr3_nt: TGTGCCAGCAGCGTAGAGGGGGCGACTTCACCCCTCCACTTT; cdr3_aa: CASSVEGATSPLHF
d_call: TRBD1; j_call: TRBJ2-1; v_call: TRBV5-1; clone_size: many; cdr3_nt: TGCGCCAGCAGCTTAGGACAGGGAAGAATCAATGAGCAGTTCTTC; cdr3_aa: CASSLGQGRINEQFF
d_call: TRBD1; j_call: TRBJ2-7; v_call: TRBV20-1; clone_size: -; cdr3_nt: TGCAGTGCTGACAGGGGGGGAAGGTACCAATACGAGCAGTACTTC; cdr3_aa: CSADRGGRYQYEQYF
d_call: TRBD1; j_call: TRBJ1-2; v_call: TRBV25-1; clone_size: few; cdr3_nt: TGTGCCAGCAGCCAGGGACAGACCTATGGCTACACCTTC; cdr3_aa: CASSQGQTYGYTF
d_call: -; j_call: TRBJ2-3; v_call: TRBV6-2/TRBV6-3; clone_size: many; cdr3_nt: TGTGCCAGCAGATTTCAGAAGACTAGCACAGATACGCAGTATTTT; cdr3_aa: CASRFQKTSTDTQYF
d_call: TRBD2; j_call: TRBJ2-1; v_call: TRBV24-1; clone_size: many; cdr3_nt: TGTGCCACCAACACACCAGGACTAGGGAGCAATGAGCAGTTCTTC; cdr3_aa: CATNTPGLGSNEQFF
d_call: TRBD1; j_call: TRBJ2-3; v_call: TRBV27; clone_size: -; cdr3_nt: TGTGCCAGCAGTCTGAGAATGAGGCAGGGGGCAAGTGATACGCAGTATTTT; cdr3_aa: CASSLRMRQGASDTQYF
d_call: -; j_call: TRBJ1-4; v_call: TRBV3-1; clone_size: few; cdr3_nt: TGTGCCAGCTCCGGCGGGACCTCAAGCGAAAAACTGTTTTTT; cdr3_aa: CASSGGTSSEKLFF
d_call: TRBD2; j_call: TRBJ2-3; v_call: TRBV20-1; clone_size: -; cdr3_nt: TGCAGTGCTAGAGCCGGGACTAGCGGGAGGATCTCAGATACGCAGTATTTT; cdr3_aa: CSARAGTSGRISDTQYF
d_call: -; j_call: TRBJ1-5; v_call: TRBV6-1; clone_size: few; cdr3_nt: TGTGCCAGCAGTGAAGCGCATGGAGGGCGTCAGCCCCAGCATTTT; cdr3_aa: CASSEAHGGRQPQHF
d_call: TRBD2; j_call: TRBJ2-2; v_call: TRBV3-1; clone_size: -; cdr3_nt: TGTGCCAGCAGCCAACATGGCAGCGGGAGGCGGAACGGGGAGCTGTTTTTT; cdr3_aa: CASSQHGSGRRNGELFF
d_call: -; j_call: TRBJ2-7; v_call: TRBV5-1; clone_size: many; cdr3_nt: TGCGCCAGCAGCTCCGACGGGGTCTACGAGCAGTACTTC; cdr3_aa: CASSSDGVYEQYF
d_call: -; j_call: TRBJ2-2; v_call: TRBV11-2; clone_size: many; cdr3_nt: TGTGCCAGCAGCTTAGAACTCGGGGAGCTGTTTTTT; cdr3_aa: CASSLELGELFF
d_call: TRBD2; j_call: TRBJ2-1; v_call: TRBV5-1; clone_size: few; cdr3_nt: TGCGCCAGCAGGGTCCCCTTCGCGGGAGTTAACGATGAGCAGTTCTTC; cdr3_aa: CASRVPFAGVNDEQFF
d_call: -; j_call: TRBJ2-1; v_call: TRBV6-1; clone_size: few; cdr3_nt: TGTGCCAGCAGTGAATGGGGTTATGAGCAGTTCTTC; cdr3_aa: CASSEWGYEQFF
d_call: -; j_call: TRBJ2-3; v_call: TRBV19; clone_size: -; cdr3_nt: TGTGCCAGTAGGACCATGGGAAATACGCAGTATTTT; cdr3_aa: CASRTMGNTQYF
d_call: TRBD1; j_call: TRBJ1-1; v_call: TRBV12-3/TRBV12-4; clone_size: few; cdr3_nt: TGTGCCAGCAGTTTAAAACAGGGGGCTGAAGCTTTCTTT; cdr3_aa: CASSLKQGAEAFF
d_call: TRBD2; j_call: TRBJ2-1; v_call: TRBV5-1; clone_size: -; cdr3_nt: TGCGCCAGCAGCAGGGGACTAGCGGGAGATGAGCAGTTCTTC; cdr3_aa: CASSRGLAGDEQFF
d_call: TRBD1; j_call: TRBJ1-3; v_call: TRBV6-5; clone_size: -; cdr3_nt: TGTGCCAGCAGTGACAGGGTTAACACCATATATTTT; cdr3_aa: CASSDRVNTIYF
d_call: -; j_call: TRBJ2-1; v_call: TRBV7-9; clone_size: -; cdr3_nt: TGTGCCAGCAGCCCCCGACAGAGGACCTACAATGAGCAGTTCTTC; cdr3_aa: CASSPRQRTYNEQFF
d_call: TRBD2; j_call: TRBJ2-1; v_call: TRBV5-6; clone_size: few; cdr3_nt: TGTGCCAGCAGCGAGGGACTAGCGGGGGGCCATGAGCAGTTCTTC; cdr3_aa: CASSEGLAGGHEQFF
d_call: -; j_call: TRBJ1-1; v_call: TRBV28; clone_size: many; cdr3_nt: TGTGCCAGCAGTTCTGATACTAAACGTACTGAAGCTTTCTTT; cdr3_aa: CASSSDTKRTEAFF
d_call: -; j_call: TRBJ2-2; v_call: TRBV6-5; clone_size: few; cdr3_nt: TGTGCCAGCAGTTACTCGACTAGGGACACCGGGGAGCTGTTTTTT; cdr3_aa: CASSYSTRDTGELFF
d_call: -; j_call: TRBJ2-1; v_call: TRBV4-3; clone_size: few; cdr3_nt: TGCGCCAGCAGCCAAGAGATAGGGAGTTACAATGAGCAGTTCTTC; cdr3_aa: CASSQEIGSYNEQFF
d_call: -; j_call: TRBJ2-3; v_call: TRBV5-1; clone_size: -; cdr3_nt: TGCGCCAGCAGCCCGGGCGGGGCCGAAGATACGCAGTATTTT; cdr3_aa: CASSPGGAEDTQYF
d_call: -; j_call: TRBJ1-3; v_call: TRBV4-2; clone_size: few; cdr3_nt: TGTGCCAGCAGCCAAGTCAATGGGGGGGCGCGGGACACCATATATTTT; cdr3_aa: CASSQVNGGARDTIYF
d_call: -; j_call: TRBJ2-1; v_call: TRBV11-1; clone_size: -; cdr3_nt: TGTGCCAGCAGCTCTACCCGGGTCCAGGGAGTATCCTACAATGAGCAGTTCTTC; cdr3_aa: CASSSTRVQGVSYNEQFF
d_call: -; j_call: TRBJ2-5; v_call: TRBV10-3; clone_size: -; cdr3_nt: TGTGCCATCAGTGATTCCCGACAGAAACAAGAGACCCAGTACTTC; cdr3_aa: CAISDSRQKQETQYF
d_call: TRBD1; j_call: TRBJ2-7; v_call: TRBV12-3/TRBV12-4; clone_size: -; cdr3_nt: TGTGCCAGCCTACGGACAGGGGTTTACGAGCAGTACTTC; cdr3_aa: CASLRTGVYEQYF
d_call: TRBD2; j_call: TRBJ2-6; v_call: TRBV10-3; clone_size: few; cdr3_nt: TGTGCCATCAGCGGGGGGTCCGGGGCCAACGTCCTGACTTTC; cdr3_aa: CAISGGSGANVLTF
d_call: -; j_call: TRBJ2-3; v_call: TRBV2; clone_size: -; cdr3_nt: TGTGCTAGCGTGGGGCAGGGGAATTATCGACGGGACACAGATACGCAGTATTTT; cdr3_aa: CASVGQGNYRRDTDTQYF
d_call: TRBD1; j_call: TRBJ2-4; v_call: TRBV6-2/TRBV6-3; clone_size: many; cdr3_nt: TGTGCCAGCAGTTACTGGGGGACAGGGGCGACTGAAAACATTCAGTACTTC; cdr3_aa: CASSYWGTGATENIQYF
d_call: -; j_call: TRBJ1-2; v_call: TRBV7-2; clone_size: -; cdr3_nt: TGTGCCAGCAGCTTCGAGGGAGGCACAGGGTGGACCTTC; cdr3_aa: CASSFEGGTGWTF
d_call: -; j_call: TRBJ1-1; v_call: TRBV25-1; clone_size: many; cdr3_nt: TGTGCCAGCAGTGACTGGGGGACGGGGAGCAACACTGAAGCTTTCTTT; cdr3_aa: CASSDWGTGSNTEAFF
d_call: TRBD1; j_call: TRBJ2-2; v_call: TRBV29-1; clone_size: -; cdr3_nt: TGCAGCGTCGGGACAGGGGGATACACCGGGGAGCTGTTTTTT; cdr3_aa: CSVGTGGYTGELFF
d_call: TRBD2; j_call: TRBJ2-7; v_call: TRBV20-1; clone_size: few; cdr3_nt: TGCAGTGCTAGAGGACTAGCGTTCCACGAGCAGTACTTC; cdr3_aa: CSARGLAFHEQYF